This T cell receptor beta chain was observed in a study of shared clonotypes between healthy human individuals. Study overall: Donors had three CD4 naive, three CD4 memory, two CD8 naive and one CD8 memory plate apiece. Study-wide findings and caveats: Estimated richness values were generally larger in naive subsets than in memory subsets.

CDR3 length: 17 amino acids. Germline V gene lookup returns CDR1 MDHEN and CDR2 SYDVKM. V shed 2 bases and J shed 0 bases, with 14 bases lying between them. A note on this clone: What it binds is unknown.

This table comes from immunoSEQ multiplex PCR, and its TCRdb copy is limited to in-frame clones, with some not included. The table shows just over 2,000,000 clones, with 85% to 95% occurring only once. This chain joins TRBV28 and TRBJ1-5; D unclear. The sample consisted of naive CD4+ T cells sorted from blood. Subset indicated: CD45RA+ positively selected. This sequence originates from a man between 18 and 29 years old in good health. Here the CDR3 reads CASSLDEFRLSNQPQHF. The CDR3 region has the DNA TGTGCCAGCAGTTTAGATGAATTCCGACTTAGCAATCAGCCCCAGCATTTT.